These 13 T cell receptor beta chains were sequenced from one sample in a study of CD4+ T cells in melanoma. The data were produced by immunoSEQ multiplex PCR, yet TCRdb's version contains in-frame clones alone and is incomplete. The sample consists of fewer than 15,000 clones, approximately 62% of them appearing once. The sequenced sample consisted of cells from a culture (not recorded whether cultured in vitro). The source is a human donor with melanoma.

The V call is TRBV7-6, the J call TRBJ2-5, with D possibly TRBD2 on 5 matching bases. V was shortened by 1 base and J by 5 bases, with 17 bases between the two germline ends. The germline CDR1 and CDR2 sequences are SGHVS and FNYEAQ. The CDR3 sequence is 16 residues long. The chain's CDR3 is CASSLVGSSRIETQYF. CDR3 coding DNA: TGTGCCAGCAGCTTAGTGGGGAGCTCGCGGATTGAGACCCAGTACTTC.

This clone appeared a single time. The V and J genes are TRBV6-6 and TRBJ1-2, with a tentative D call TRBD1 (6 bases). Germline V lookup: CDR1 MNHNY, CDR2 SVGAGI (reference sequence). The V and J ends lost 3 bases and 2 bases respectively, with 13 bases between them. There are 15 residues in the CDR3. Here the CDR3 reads CASSYEGHPNYGYTF. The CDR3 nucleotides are TGTGCCAGCAGTTATGAGGGACACCCAAACTATGGCTACACCTTC.

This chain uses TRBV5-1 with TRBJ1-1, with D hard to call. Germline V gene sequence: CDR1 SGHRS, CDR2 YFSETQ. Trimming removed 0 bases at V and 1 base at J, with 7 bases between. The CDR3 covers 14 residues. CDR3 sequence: CASSLDAWNTEAFF. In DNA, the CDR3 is TGCGCCAGCAGCTTGGACGCGTGGAACACTGAAGCTTTCTTT.

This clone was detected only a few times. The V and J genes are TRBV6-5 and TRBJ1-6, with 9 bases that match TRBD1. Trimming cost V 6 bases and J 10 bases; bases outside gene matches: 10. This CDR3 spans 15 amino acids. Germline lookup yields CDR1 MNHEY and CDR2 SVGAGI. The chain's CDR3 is CASRGGGTGLSPLHF. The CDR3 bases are TGTGCCAGCAGGGGGGGAGGGACAGGGCTGTCACCCCTCCACTTT.

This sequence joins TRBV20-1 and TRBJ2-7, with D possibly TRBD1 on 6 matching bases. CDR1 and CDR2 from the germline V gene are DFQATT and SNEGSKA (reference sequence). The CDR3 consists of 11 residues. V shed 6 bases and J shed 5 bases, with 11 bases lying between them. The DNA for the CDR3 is TGCAGTGCCACAGGGCAACACGAGCAGTACTTC. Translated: CSATGQHEQYF.

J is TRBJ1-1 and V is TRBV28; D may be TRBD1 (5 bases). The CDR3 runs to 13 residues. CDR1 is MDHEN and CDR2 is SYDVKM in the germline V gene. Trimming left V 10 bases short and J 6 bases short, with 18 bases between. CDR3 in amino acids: CATGRPGVPEAFF. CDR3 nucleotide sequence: TGTGCCACAGGACGGCCGGGGGTCCCTGAAGCTTTCTTT.

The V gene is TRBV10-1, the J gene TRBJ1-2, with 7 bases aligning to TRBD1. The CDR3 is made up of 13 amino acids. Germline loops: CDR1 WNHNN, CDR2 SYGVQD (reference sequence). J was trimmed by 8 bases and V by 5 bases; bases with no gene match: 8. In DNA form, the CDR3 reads TGCGCCAGCAGTCTCGACAGGGACAGAGGCTACACCTTC. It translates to CASSLDRDRGYTF.

CDR3 in amino acids: CASSRGGYTDTQYF. CDR3 nucleotide sequence: TGCGCCAGCAGCCGGGGGGGCTACACAGATACGCAGTATTTT. This chain uses TRBV5-1 with TRBJ2-3; TRBD2 agrees at 8 bases. V shed 4 bases and J 2 bases; nucleotides not matched to a gene: 3. This CDR3 region has 14 residues. Germline assignment: CDR1 SGHRS and CDR2 YFSETQ.

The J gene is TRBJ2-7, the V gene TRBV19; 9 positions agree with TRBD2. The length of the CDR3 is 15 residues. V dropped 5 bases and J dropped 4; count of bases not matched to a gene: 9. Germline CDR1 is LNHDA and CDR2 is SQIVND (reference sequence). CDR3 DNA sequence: TGTGCCAGTAGTTCGTCGACTAGCGGAGCTTACGAGCAGTACTTC. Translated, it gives CASSSSTSGAYEQYF.

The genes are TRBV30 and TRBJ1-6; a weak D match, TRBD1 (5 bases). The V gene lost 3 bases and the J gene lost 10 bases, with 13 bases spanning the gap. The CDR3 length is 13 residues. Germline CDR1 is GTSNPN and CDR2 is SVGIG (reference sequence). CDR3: CAWSVQGASPLHF. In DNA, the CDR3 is TGTGCCTGGAGCGTGCAGGGCGCCTCACCCCTCCACTTT.

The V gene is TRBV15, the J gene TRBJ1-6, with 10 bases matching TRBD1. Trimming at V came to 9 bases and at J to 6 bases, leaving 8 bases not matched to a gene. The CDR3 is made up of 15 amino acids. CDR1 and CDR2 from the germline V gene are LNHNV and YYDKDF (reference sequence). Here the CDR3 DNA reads TGTGCCACACAAAGCCGGGACAGGGGTAATTCACCCCTCCACTTT. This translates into CATQSRDRGNSPLHF.

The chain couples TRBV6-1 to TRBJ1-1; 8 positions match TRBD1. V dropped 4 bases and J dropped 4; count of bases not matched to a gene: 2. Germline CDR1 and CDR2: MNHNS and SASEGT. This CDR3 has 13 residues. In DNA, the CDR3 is TGTGCCAGCAGTGCAACAGGGGGCACTGAAGCTTTCTTT. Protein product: CASSATGGTEAFF.

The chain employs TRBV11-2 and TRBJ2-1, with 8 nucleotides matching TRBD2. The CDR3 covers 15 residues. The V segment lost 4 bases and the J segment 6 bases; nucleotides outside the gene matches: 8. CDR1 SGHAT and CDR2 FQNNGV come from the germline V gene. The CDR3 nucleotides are TGTGCCAGCAGCTCTACGATCGGGGGGGGCAATGAGCAGTTCTTC. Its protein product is CASSSTIGGGNEQFF. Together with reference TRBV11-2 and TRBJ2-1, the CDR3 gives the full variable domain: EAGVAQSPRYKIIEKRQSVAFWCNPISGHATLYWYQQILGQGPKLLIQFQNNGVVDDSQLPKDRFSAERLKGVDSTLKIQPAKLEDSAVYLCASSSTIGGGNEQFFGPGTRLTVL.